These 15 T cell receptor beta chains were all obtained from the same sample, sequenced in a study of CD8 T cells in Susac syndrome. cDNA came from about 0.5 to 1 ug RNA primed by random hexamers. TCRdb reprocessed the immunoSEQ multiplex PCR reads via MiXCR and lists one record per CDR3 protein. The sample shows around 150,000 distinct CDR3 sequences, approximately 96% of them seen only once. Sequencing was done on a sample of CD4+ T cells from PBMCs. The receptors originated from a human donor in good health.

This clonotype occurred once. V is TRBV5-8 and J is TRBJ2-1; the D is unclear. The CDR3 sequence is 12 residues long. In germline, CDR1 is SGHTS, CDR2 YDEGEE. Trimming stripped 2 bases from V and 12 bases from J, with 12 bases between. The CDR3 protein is CASSLTASVQFF. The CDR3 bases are TGTGCCAGCAGCTTAACAGCTTCGGTGCAGTTCTTC.

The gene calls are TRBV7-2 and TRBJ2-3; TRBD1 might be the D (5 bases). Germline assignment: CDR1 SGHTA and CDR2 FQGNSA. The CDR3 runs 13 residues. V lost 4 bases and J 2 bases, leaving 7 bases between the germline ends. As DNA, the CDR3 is TGTGCCAGCAGCTACAGGTTCACAGATACGCAGTATTTT. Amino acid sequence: CASSYRFTDTQYF.

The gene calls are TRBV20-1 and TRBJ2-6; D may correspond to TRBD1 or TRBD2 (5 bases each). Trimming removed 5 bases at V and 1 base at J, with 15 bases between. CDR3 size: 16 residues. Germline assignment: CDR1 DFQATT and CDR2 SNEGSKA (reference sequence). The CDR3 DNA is TGCAGTGCTTTCCCGGGACCGATGTCTGGGGCCAACGTCCTGACTTTC. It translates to CSAFPGPMSGANVLTF.

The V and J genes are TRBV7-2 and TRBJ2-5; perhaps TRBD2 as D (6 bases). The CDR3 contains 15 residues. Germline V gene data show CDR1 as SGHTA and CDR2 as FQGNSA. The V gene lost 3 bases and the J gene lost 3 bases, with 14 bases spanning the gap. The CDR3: CASSFRAGGKETQYF. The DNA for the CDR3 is TGTGCCAGCAGCTTCCGCGCCGGGGGTAAAGAGACCCAGTACTTC.

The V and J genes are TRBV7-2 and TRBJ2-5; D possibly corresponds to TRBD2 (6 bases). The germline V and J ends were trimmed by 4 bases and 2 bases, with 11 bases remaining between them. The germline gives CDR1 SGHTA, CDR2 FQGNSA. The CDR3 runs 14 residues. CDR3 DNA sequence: TGTGCCAGCAGCTCGGGACTGCCTCAAGAGACCCAGTACTTC. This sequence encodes CASSSGLPQETQYF.

In DNA form, the CDR3 reads TGTGCCAGCAGCCAAGGGCGGACGGAGACCCAGTACTTC. This gives the protein CASSQGRTETQYF. This chain joins TRBV3-1 and TRBJ2-5; D is undetermined. Trimming took 1 base from V and 5 from J, leaving 8 bases between them. The CDR3 is 13 residues long. Germline V gives CDR1 LGHDT, CDR2 YNNKEL (reference sequence).

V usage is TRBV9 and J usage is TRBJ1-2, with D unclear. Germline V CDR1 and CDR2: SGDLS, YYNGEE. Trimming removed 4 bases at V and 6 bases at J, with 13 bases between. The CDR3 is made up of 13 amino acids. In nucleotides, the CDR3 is TGTGCCAGCAGCACGCGGACGGAAAATGGCTACACCTTC. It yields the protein CASSTRTENGYTF.

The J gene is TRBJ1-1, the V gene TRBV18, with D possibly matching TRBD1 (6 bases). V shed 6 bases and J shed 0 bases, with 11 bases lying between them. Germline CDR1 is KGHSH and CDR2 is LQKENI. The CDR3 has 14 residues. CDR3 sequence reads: CASSDGQMNTEAFF. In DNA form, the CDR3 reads TGTGCCAGCTCGGACGGACAGATGAACACTGAAGCTTTCTTT.

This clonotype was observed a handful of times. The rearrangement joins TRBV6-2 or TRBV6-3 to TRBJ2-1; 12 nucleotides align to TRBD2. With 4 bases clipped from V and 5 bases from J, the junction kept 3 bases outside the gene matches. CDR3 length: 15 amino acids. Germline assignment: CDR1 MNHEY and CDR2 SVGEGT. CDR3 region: CASSSTSGGNNEQFF. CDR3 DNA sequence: TGTGCCAGCAGTTCCACTAGCGGGGGGAACAATGAGCAGTTCTTC.

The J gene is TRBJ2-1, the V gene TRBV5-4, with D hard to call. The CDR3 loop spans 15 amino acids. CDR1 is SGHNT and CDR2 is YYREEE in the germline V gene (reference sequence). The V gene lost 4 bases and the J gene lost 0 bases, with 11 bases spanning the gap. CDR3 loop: CASSLPPGSYNEQFF. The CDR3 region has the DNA TGTGCCAGCAGCCTACCCCCAGGCTCCTACAATGAGCAGTTCTTC.

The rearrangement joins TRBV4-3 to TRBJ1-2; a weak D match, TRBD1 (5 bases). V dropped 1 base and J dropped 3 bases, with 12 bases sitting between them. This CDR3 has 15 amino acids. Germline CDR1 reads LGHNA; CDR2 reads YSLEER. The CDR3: CASSQVEGNYYGYTF. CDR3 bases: TGCGCCAGCAGCCAAGTCGAGGGGAACTACTATGGCTACACCTTC.

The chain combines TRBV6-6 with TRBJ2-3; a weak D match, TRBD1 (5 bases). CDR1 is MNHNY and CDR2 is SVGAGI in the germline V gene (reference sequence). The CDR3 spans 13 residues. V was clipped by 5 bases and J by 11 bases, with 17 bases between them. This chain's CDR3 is CASSIGHTDGQYF. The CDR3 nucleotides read TGTGCCAGCAGTATCGGACACACTGACGGGCAGTATTTT.

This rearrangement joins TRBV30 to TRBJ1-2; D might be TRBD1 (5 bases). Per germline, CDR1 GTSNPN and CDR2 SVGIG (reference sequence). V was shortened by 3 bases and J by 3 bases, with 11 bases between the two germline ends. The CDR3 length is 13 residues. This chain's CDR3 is CAWRVSGHYGYTF. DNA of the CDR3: TGTGCCTGGAGAGTCTCAGGGCACTATGGCTACACCTTC. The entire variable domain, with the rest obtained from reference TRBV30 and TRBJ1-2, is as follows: SQTIHQWPATLVQPVGSPLSLECTVEGTSNPNLYWYRQAAGRGLQLLFYSVGIGQISSEVPQNLSASRPQDRQFILSSKKLLLSDSGFYLCAWRVSGHYGYTFGSGTRLTVV.

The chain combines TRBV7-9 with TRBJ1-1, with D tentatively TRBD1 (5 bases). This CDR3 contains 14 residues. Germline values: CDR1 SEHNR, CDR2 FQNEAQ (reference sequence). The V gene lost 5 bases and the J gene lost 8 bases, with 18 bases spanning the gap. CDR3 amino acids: CASSARRTREEAFF. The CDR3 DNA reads TGTGCCAGCAGCGCGCGAAGGACAAGGGAAGAAGCTTTCTTT.

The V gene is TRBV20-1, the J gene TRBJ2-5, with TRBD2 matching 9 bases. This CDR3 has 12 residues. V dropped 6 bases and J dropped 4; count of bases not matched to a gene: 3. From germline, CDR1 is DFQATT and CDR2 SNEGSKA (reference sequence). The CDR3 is CSARTSAETQYF. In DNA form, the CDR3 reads TGCAGTGCCCGGACTAGCGCAGAGACCCAGTACTTC.